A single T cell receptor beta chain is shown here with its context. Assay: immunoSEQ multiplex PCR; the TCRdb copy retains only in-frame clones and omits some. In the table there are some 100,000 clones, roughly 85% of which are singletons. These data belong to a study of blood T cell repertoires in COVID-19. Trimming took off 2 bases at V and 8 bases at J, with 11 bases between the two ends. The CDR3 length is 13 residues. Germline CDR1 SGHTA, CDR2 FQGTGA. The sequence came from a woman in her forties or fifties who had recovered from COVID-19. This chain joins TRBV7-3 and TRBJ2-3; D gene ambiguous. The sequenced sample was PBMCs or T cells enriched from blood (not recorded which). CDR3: CASSLLVLSTQYF. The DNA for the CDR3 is TGTGCCAGCAGCTTACTAGTTCTGAGTACGCAGTATTTT.